The rows below give T cell receptor beta chains drawn from one sample of a study of blood T cells in healthy people across ages. Using its own MiXCR run on the 5' RACE reads, TCRdb lists one record per CDR3 protein. The table records 1.5 million to 2 million distinct CDR3 sequences, around 50% of them present only once. The sample consisted of blood. Receptors were obtained from a woman aged 40-49 years in good health. The CDR3 runs from the conserved cysteine through the conserved F or W. D genes are given only for firm matches. A row's size may be missing; if present it is once, few, many or a size class.

j_gene | abundance | v_gene | d_gene | CDR3nt | CDR3aa
TRBJ2-7 | NA | TRBV5-1 | TRBD1 | TGCGCCAGCAGCTTTTGGACAGGGCCCCACGAGCAGTACTTC | CASSFWTGPHEQYF
TRBJ2-4 | NA | TRBV20-1 | TRBD1 | TGCAGTGCTAAGACCCGATCAGGGGGCAAAAACATTCAGTACTTC | CSAKTRSGGKNIQYF
TRBJ1-2 | NA | TRBV5-1 | TRBD1 | TGCGCCAGCAGCACTCCGGACAGGGTCTATGGCTACACCTTC | CASSTPDRVYGYTF
TRBJ2-1 | NA | TRBV19 | TRBD1 | TGTGCCAGTAGTCCGTGGAGCCCAACCGGGACAGGGGGCAATGAGCAGTTCTTC | CASSPWSPTGTGGNEQFF
TRBJ1-1 | NA | TRBV7-9 | TRBD1 | TGTGCCAGCAGCAGACAGGGATCGGCTGAAGCTTTCTTT | CASSRQGSAEAFF
TRBJ2-7 | NA | TRBV6-1 | NA | TGTGCCAGCAGTGAAGCTGCAGGTTTCTCCTACGAGCAGTACTTC | CASSEAAGFSYEQYF
TRBJ1-6 | few | TRBV20-1 | NA | TGCAGTGCTAAAGGGATTCGTAATTCACCCCTCCACTTT | CSAKGIRNSPLHF
TRBJ2-3 | once | TRBV7-2 | NA | TGTGCCAGCAGCTTGGGGAGGATCAACGCAGATATGCAGTATTTT | CASSLGRINADMQYF
TRBJ2-1 | NA | TRBV4-1 | TRBD2 | TGCGCCAGCAGCCAAGAGGCTAGCGGGGGGCTTAGCTCCTACAATGAGCAGTTCTTC | CASSQEASGGLSSYNEQFF
TRBJ1-2 | NA | TRBV7-9 | NA | TGTGCCAGCAGCCCATTTCGACAGGCTAACTATGGCTACACCTTC | CASSPFRQANYGYTF
TRBJ1-2 | NA | TRBV9 | NA | TGTGCCAGCAGCGTACCTAACGGAGGCTACACCTTC | CASSVPNGGYTF
TRBJ2-1 | NA | TRBV20-1 | NA | TGCAGTGCTAGATCCGGGACAATCTACAATGAGCAGTTCTTC | CSARSGTIYNEQFF
TRBJ1-5 | NA | TRBV2 | NA | TGTGCCAGCAGTCTTGGACATGCTAATCAGCCCCAGCATTTT | CASSLGHANQPQHF
TRBJ2-1 | NA | TRBV7-2 | NA | TGTGCCAGCAGCTTAGCGGGAAACCCTACAATGAGCTTGTTCTTC | CASSLAGNPTMSLFF
TRBJ2-5 | few | TRBV6-1 | NA | TGTGCCAGCAGTGAGACTAGGTGGGAGACCCAGTACTTC | CASSETRWETQYF
TRBJ2-3 | many | TRBV4-3 | NA | TGCGCCAGCAGCCAAGAGACTAGCACAGATACGCAGTATTTT | CASSQETSTDTQYF
TRBJ2-3 | NA | TRBV9 | NA | TGTGCCAGCAGCACGCCCCCAGCGGGCACAGATACGCAGTATTTT | CASSTPPAGTDTQYF
TRBJ2-1 | NA | TRBV6-6 | NA | TGTGCCAGCAGTTCCGGCGGGACTTCTTTCTACAATGAGCAGTTCTTC | CASSSGGTSFYNEQFF
TRBJ2-5 | few | TRBV28 | NA | TGTGCCAGCAGCCCAGAGGGGGGGCGGCTCCAAGAGACCCAGTACTTC | CASSPEGGRLQETQYF
TRBJ2-5 | NA | TRBV24-1 | NA | TGTGCCACCAGTGATTTGTGGGAGGAGACCCAGTACTTC | CATSDLWEETQYF
TRBJ1-5 | NA | TRBV7-2 | NA | TGTGCCAGCAGCTTAGAACGGCAGCAGCCCCAGCATTTT | CASSLERQQPQHF
TRBJ2-3 | NA | TRBV6-5 | TRBD2 | TGTGCCAGCAGTTACCGGGGACTAGCGGCGGATACGCAGTATTTT | CASSYRGLAADTQYF